Shown below are 15 T cell receptor beta chains from a single sample sequenced in a study of blood T cell repertoires in COVID-19. TCRdb keeps only in-frame clones here, not all; method: immunoSEQ multiplex PCR. In the table there are around 25,000 clones, roughly 89% of which are singletons. Material for sequencing was peripheral blood. Receptors were obtained from a woman aged 55-70 years with active COVID-19.

The chain recombines TRBV6-2 or TRBV6-3 with TRBJ2-2; no firm D call. CDR3 length: 13 amino acids. In germline, CDR1 is MNHEY, CDR2 SVGEGT. Trimming shortened V by 6 bases and J by 4 bases, and 9 bases separated the two germline ends. CDR3 region: CASSRASTGELFF. As DNA, the CDR3 is TGTGCCAGCAGCCGGGCCTCCACCGGGGAGCTGTTTTTT.

A single count supports this clone. The gene calls are TRBV10-3 and TRBJ2-3; D might be TRBD1 (6 bases). Germline CDR1 reads ENHRY; CDR2 reads SYGVKD. The CDR3 has 14 amino acids. The CDR3 DNA reads TGTGCTCACGCGAATGGACAGACCACAGATACGCAGTATTTT. Its translation is CAHANGQTTDTQYF.

The genes are TRBV6-2 or TRBV6-3 and TRBJ1-5; a possible D gene is TRBD1 (5 bases). V shed 0 bases and J shed 6 bases, with 9 bases lying between them. The V gene's germline CDR1 is MNHEY and CDR2 SVGEGT. The CDR3 is 14 residues long. CDR3 bases: TGTGCCAGCAGTTACTCGGGGGGTACTCAGCCCCAGCATTTT. Amino acid sequence: CASSYSGGTQPQHF.

The chain carries TRBV27 and TRBJ2-2; 10 bases agree with TRBD1. V trimming: 9 bases; J trimming: 7 bases; junction bases outside the gene matches: 8. The CDR3 consists of 14 residues. Germline V CDR1 and CDR2: MNHEY, SMNVEV (reference sequence). As DNA, the CDR3 is TGTGCCAGGGTACCGGGACAGGGGCACGGGGAGCTGTTTTTT. It yields the protein CARVPGQGHGELFF.

The V call is TRBV7-9, the J call TRBJ2-1; the match to TRBD2 covers 10 bases. Trimming at V came to 1 base and at J to 9 bases, leaving 3 bases not matched to a gene. The length of the CDR3 is 14 residues. Germline V gene lookup returns CDR1 SEHNR and CDR2 FQNEAQ (reference sequence). As DNA, the CDR3 is TGTGCCAGCAGCTTAGGGCTAGCGGGAGCTGAGCAGTTCTTC. Translating gives CASSLGLAGAEQFF.

The chain combines TRBV7-6 with TRBJ1-3; D is perhaps TRBD1 (5 bases). Germline V gene sequence: CDR1 SGHVS, CDR2 FNYEAQ. The CDR3 has 18 amino acids. The V and J ends lost 1 base and 0 bases respectively, with 16 bases between them. The CDR3 here is CASSLGAPAGHSGNTIYF. The CDR3 coding sequence is TGTGCCAGCAGCTTAGGGGCTCCGGCAGGGCACTCTGGAAACACCATATATTTT.

The chain carries TRBV5-5 and TRBJ1-5, with D possibly being TRBD1 (5 bases). CDR1 is SGHKS, CDR2 YYEKEE, per germline (reference sequence). V was trimmed by 4 bases and J by 5 bases, leaving 13 bases between them. This CDR3 has 14 residues. CDR3 residues: CASSQGLGHQPQHF. In DNA, the CDR3 is TGTGCCAGCAGCCAGGGACTTGGCCATCAGCCCCAGCATTTT.

The chain links TRBV7-2 to TRBJ2-5, with D hard to call. The CDR3 sequence is 13 residues long. The germline V gene has CDR1 SGHTA and CDR2 FQGNSA. The V gene lost 2 bases and the J gene lost 5 bases, with 9 bases spanning the gap. The CDR3 coding sequence is TGTGCCAGCAGCTTAAGTTCCGGGGAGACCCAGTACTTC. As protein: CASSLSSGETQYF.

This rearrangement joins TRBV4-3 to TRBJ2-6; D not resolved. V lost 1 base to trimming and J lost 0 bases, with 13 bases between them. Germline V gives CDR1 LGHNA, CDR2 YSLEER. The CDR3 length is 18 residues. The chain's CDR3 is CASSQGLVRGSGANVLTF. The DNA for the CDR3 is TGCGCCAGCAGCCAAGGTTTGGTCAGAGGCTCTGGGGCCAACGTCCTGACTTTC.

V gene TRBV10-3 combines with J gene TRBJ2-6, with D hard to call. The CDR3 runs 16 residues. Germline values: CDR1 ENHRY, CDR2 SYGVKD. Between the trimmed V and J ends, which lost 8 bases and 0 bases, there was a span of 14 bases. The CDR3 loop reads CAIAPGPRSGANVLTF. The CDR3 coding sequence is TGTGCCATCGCACCTGGGCCTCGCTCTGGGGCCAACGTCCTGACTTTC.

The genes are TRBV28 and TRBJ1-6; 7 bases agree with TRBD1. CDR1 is MDHEN, CDR2 SYDVKM, per germline. This CDR3 region has 15 residues. V was clipped by 7 bases and J by 10 bases; unmatched bases: 13. The CDR3 sequence is CASTKIDRVESPLHF. The CDR3 DNA reads as TGTGCCAGCACCAAAATAGACAGGGTGGAATCACCCCTCCACTTT.

V and J are TRBV6-9 and TRBJ1-1, with a weak D call TRBD1 (5 bases). The CDR3 is made up of 13 amino acids. Germline lookup yields CDR1 MNHGY and CDR2 SVAAGI. With 2 bases removed from V and 6 bases from J, the gap between germline ends came to 10 bases. CDR3: CASSYRGVAEAFF. The DNA of the CDR3 is TGTGCCAGCAGTTATCGGGGGGTCGCTGAAGCTTTCTTT.

The gene calls are TRBV3-1 (or the pseudogene TRBV3-2) and TRBJ2-1; TRBD1 matches at 7 bases. Trimming removed 2 bases from V and 1 base from J; junction bases left unmatched: 8. Per the germline V gene, CDR1 is LGHDT and CDR2 is YNNKEL (reference sequence). The CDR3 length is 17 residues. The CDR3 DNA follows: TGTGCCAGCAGCCAATATCAGGGGGTCGGTTCCTACAATGAGCAGTTCTTC. As protein: CASSQYQGVGSYNEQFF.

This rearrangement joins TRBV4-2 to TRBJ2-3; 11 nucleotides align to TRBD2. The J segment lost 0 bases and the V segment lost 1 base, leaving 3 bases of the junction unmatched. Germline CDR1 LGHNA, CDR2 YNFKEQ. CDR3 length: 17 amino acids. CDR3 amino acids: CASSQVGTSGSTDTQYF. DNA for the CDR3: TGTGCCAGCAGCCAAGTGGGGACTAGCGGTAGCACAGATACGCAGTATTTT.

The rearrangement links TRBV27 to TRBJ2-7; TRBD2 matches at 7 bases. Germline lookup yields CDR1 MNHEY and CDR2 SMNVEV (reference sequence). With 0 bases clipped from V and 1 base from J, the junction kept 12 bases outside the gene matches. The CDR3 contains 18 residues. The CDR3 nucleotides read TGTGCCAGCAGTTTATCACCCCCCCCGCTAGCGGAGTCCTACGAGCAGTACTTC. It yields the protein CASSLSPPPLAESYEQYF.